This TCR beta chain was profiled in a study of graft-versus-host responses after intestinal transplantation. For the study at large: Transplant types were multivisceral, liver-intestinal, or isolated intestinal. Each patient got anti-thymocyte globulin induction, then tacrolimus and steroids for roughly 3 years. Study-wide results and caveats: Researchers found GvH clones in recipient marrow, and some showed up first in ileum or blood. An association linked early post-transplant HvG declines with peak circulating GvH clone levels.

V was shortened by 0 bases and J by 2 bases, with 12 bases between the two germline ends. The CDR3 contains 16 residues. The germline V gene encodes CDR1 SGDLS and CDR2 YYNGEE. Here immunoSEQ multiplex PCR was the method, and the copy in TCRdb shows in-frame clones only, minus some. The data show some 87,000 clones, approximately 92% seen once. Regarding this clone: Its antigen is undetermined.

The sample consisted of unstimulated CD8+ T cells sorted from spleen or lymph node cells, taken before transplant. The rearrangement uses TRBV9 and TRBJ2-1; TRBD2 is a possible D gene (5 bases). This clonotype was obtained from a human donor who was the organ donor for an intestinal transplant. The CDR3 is CASSVAFGGTYNEQFF. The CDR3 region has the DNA TGTGCCAGCAGCGTAGCTTTTGGAGGAACCTACAATGAGCAGTTCTTC.